This is a list of T cell receptor beta chains from one sample in a study of T cells in Graves' hyperthyroidism and ophthalmopathy. TCRdb reprocessed the multiplex PCR reads via MiXCR and lists one record per CDR3 protein. Of a few hundred thousand distinct CDR3 sequences in the sample, roughly 13% are singletons; the top ten hold about a third. The specimen was blood. Every receptor here comes from a woman aged 40 to 50 with Graves' ophthalmopathy. The CDR3 runs from the conserved cysteine through the conserved F or W. D genes are given only for firm matches. The size of a clone is reported for some rows only, either as once, few or many, or as a class for expanded clones.

cdr3_nt: TGTGCCAGCACCTTTGGACAGGGTGGCTACGAGCAGTACTTC
cdr3_aa: CASTFGQGGYEQYF
d_call: TRBD1
clone_size: many
j_call: TRBJ2-7
v_call: TRBV28

cdr3_nt: TGCAGCGGGCGGGAGATCCAAGAGACCCAGTACTTC
cdr3_aa: CSGREIQETQYF
d_call: TRBD2
clone_size: many
j_call: TRBJ2-5
v_call: TRBV20-1

cdr3_nt: TGCAGCGCGTTAGGACTACAACTGGGAGCTACGCAGTATTTT
cdr3_aa: CSALGLQLGATQYF
d_call: NA
clone_size: few
j_call: TRBJ2-3
v_call: TRBV29-1

cdr3_nt: TGTGCCAGCAGCCAAGAGGGACCCCTGAGCTCCTATAATTCACCCCTCCACTTT
cdr3_aa: CASSQEGPLSSYNSPLHF
d_call: NA
clone_size: few
j_call: TRBJ1-6
v_call: TRBV3-1

cdr3_nt: TGTGCCAGCATCCCCGAGTTTGCGGAGGAACAAGAGACCCAGTACTTC
cdr3_aa: CASIPEFAEEQETQYF
d_call: NA
clone_size: many
j_call: TRBJ2-5
v_call: TRBV7-9

cdr3_nt: TGTGCCACCAGTGATCCTAGCGGGAGCTCCTACAATGAGCAGTTCTTC
cdr3_aa: CATSDPSGSSYNEQFF
d_call: TRBD2
clone_size: many
j_call: TRBJ2-1
v_call: TRBV24-1

cdr3_nt: TGTGCCAGCAGCTTAGACTGGGACAGGGCTCTCGGGGGCACCGGGGAGCTGTTTTTT
cdr3_aa: CASSLDWDRALGGTGELFF
d_call: TRBD1
clone_size: many
j_call: TRBJ2-2
v_call: TRBV11-2

cdr3_nt: TGTGCCAGCAGCTTGACTGGCGGATACGAAAAGACCCAGTACTTC
cdr3_aa: CASSLTGGYEKTQYF
d_call: NA
clone_size: NA
j_call: TRBJ2-5
v_call: TRBV5-4

cdr3_nt: TGCGCCAGTTCAGGACAGGGGAACAATGAGCAGTTCTTC
cdr3_aa: CASSGQGNNEQFF
d_call: TRBD1
clone_size: many
j_call: TRBJ2-1
v_call: TRBV10-1

cdr3_nt: TGTGCCAGCAGGGGACTGACCGACAATGAGCAGTTCTTC
cdr3_aa: CASRGLTDNEQFF
d_call: NA
clone_size: many
j_call: TRBJ2-1
v_call: TRBV7-2

cdr3_nt: TGTGCCAGTAGTGAGGCAGGCGCGGGGAACACTGAAGCTTTCTTT
cdr3_aa: CASSEAGAGNTEAFF
d_call: NA
clone_size: many
j_call: TRBJ1-1
v_call: TRBV19

cdr3_nt: TGTGCCAGCAGCGTAGGGGAGGTTAGCGGGGCTTCCAAAAACATTCAGTACTTC
cdr3_aa: CASSVGEVSGASKNIQYF
d_call: TRBD2
clone_size: NA
j_call: TRBJ2-4
v_call: TRBV9

cdr3_nt: TGTGCCAGCAGCCAAGAGAACATTCAGTACTTC
cdr3_aa: CASSQENIQYF
d_call: NA
clone_size: few
j_call: TRBJ2-4
v_call: TRBV3-1

cdr3_nt: TGTGCCAGCAGTGACAGTGACAGCCTTTATAATTCACCCCTCCACTTT
cdr3_aa: CASSDSDSLYNSPLHF
d_call: NA
clone_size: many
j_call: TRBJ1-6
v_call: TRBV2

cdr3_nt: TGTGCCAGCAGCTTAGATCGGGGCTTGCGCTCCTACGAGCAGTACTTC
cdr3_aa: CASSLDRGLRSYEQYF
d_call: NA
clone_size: many
j_call: TRBJ2-7
v_call: TRBV11-2

cdr3_nt: TGTGCCAGCAGGGGGGGGATACAGAAGAATGAGCAGTTCTTC
cdr3_aa: CASRGGIQKNEQFF
d_call: TRBD2
clone_size: many
j_call: TRBJ2-1
v_call: TRBV2

cdr3_nt: TGTGCCAGCAGGACCGGGACAGCTGAAGCTTTCTTT
cdr3_aa: CASRTGTAEAFF
d_call: TRBD1
clone_size: few
j_call: TRBJ1-1
v_call: TRBV6-1

cdr3_nt: TGTGCCAGCAGCTTGGGTCGGTCTAGCACAGATACGCAGTATTTT
cdr3_aa: CASSLGRSSTDTQYF
d_call: NA
clone_size: many
j_call: TRBJ2-3
v_call: TRBV7-8

cdr3_nt: TGTGCCAGCAGGAGAGACAGGAACACCGGGGAGCTGTTTTTT
cdr3_aa: CASRRDRNTGELFF
d_call: NA
clone_size: many
j_call: TRBJ2-2
v_call: TRBV2

cdr3_nt: TGCGCCAGCAGCTTGGACGGTCTCAACACTGAAGCTTTCTTT
cdr3_aa: CASSLDGLNTEAFF
d_call: NA
clone_size: many
j_call: TRBJ1-1
v_call: TRBV5-1

cdr3_nt: TGTGCCAGCAGCGTAGGGACTAGCGGGGGGGCATCAGATACGCAGTATTTT
cdr3_aa: CASSVGTSGGASDTQYF
d_call: TRBD2
clone_size: many
j_call: TRBJ2-3
v_call: TRBV9

cdr3_nt: TGCGCCAGCAGTGAGCTTCAGGGGGATGAGCAGTTCTTC
cdr3_aa: CASSELQGDEQFF
d_call: TRBD1
clone_size: many
j_call: TRBJ2-1
v_call: TRBV10-1

cdr3_nt: TGCAGTGCTATACGGCTGGAGGACACTGAAGCTTTCTTT
cdr3_aa: CSAIRLEDTEAFF
d_call: NA
clone_size: many
j_call: TRBJ1-1
v_call: TRBV20-1

cdr3_nt: TGTGCCAGCAGCTTTACAGGGCAGGGGTTTGGTGGCTACACCTTC
cdr3_aa: CASSFTGQGFGGYTF
d_call: NA
clone_size: many
j_call: TRBJ1-2
v_call: TRBV11-2

cdr3_nt: TGTGCCAGCAGCCCTGTGGGGCTACGGGCGAATGAAAAACTGTTTTTT
cdr3_aa: CASSPVGLRANEKLFF
d_call: NA
clone_size: NA
j_call: TRBJ1-4
v_call: TRBV3-1

cdr3_nt: TGTGCCAGCAGTTCGGGGGGACACAGCCAAGAGACCCAGTACTTC
cdr3_aa: CASSSGGHSQETQYF
d_call: NA
clone_size: many
j_call: TRBJ2-5
v_call: TRBV12-3/TRBV12-4